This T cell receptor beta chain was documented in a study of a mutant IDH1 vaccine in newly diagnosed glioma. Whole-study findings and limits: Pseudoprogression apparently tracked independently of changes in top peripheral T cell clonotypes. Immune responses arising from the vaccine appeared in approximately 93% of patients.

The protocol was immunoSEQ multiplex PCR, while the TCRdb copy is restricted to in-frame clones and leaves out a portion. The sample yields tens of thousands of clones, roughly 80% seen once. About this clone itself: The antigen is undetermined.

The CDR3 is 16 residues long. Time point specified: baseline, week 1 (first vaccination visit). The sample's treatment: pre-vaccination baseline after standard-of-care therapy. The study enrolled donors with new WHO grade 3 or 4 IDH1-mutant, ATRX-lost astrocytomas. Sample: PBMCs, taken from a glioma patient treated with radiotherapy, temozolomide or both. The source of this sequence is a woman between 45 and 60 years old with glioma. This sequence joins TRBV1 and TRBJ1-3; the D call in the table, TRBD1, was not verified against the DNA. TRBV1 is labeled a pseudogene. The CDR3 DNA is TGCACCAGCAGCCAAGCGCGACAGTGCTCTGGAAACACCATATATTTT. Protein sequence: CTSSQARQCSGNTIYF.